This T cell receptor (beta chain) derives from a study of blood T cell repertoires in COVID-19. About the research overall: Collection of acute and convalescent COVID-19 samples took place in the United States, Italy and Spain. From T cells, B-cell-depleted T cells, or PBMCs came the material, which was cDNA or gDNA.

Original handling: Cell counts per sample came from amplifying reference gene primers. Assay: immunoSEQ multiplex PCR; the TCRdb copy retains only in-frame clones and omits some. V and J calls and clone size are as listed in that table; D and trimming were resolved from the DNA. The data show fewer than 250,000 clones, roughly 92% seen once. The CDR3 loop spans 17 amino acids. Germline CDR1 and CDR2: LNHDA and SQIVND (reference sequence). V was trimmed by 7 bases and J by 5 bases, leaving 21 bases between them. V and J are TRBV19 and TRBJ1-6, with D possibly matching TRBD1 (6 bases). Sequencing was performed on peripheral blood. The clonotype comes from a man aged 55 to 69 with COVID-19, enrolled during active disease. The CDR3 loop reads CASKDAGAGIHNSPLHF. The CDR3 nucleotides are TGTGCCAGTAAAGATGCAGGGGCCGGGATCCATAATTCACCCCTCCACTTT.